Listed below are T cell receptor beta chains from one sample, sequenced in a study of blood T cells in healthy people across ages. TCRdb used MiXCR to reprocess the 5' RACE reads, holding one entry per CDR3 protein. The sample includes more than 900,000 distinct CDR3 sequences, about 23% of them seen just once. These sequences were also reported in another study, on T cells of mothers and their children.

The sequenced sample was blood. The receptors were sampled from a girl under 10 years old in good health. Each CDR3 is given with its conserved first and last residue. The D gene is left open where the match is weak. For some rows the clone size is stated as once, few or many, or as a class when expanded; others skip it.

D gene	clone size	V gene	J gene	CDR3 DNA	CDR3 protein
.	.	TRBV11-2	TRBJ2-3	TGTGCCAGCACGGGCCGGGGAGGTACGCAGTATTTT	CASTGRGGTQYF
.	.	TRBV29-1	TRBJ2-1	TGCAGCGCCCGTCTAGCAGAACGGCCTATTAATGAGCAGTTCTTC	CSARLAERPINEQFF
.	few	TRBV6-2/TRBV6-3	TRBJ1-4	TGTGCCAGCAGTTACCTCGGACGGGCGGCTAATGAAAAACTGTTTTTT	CASSYLGRAANEKLFF
.	.	TRBV10-3	TRBJ2-5	TGTGCCATCAGTTCACAAGAGACCCAGTACTTC	CAISSQETQYF
.	.	TRBV10-3	TRBJ2-7	TGTGCCATCAGCCTCCGGGACGAGCAGTACTTC	CAISLRDEQYF
.	many	TRBV12-3/TRBV12-4	TRBJ2-4	TGTGCCAGCAGTTTAGGACGGGGGAACATTCAGTACTTC	CASSLGRGNIQYF
TRBD2	few	TRBV11-2	TRBJ2-7	TGTGCCAGCAGCTTGCGGACTAGCGGGAGTCCCTACGAGCAGTACTTC	CASSLRTSGSPYEQYF
.	.	TRBV12-3/TRBV12-4	TRBJ1-2	TGTGCCAGCAGTGACAGGCATGGCTACACCTTC	CASSDRHGYTF
.	.	TRBV29-1	TRBJ2-5	TGCAGCGACAGGGTCGGGGAGACCCAGTACTTC	CSDRVGETQYF
.	few	TRBV29-1	TRBJ1-1	TGCAGCGTTCACCAATCAGCAAAAGAAGCTTTCTTT	CSVHQSAKEAFF
.	.	TRBV3-1	TRBJ1-5	TGTGCCAGCAGCCAAGATCAATGGGGGAATCAGCCCCAGCATTTT	CASSQDQWGNQPQHF
.	.	TRBV28	TRBJ1-6	TGTGCCAGCAGTCCCACGGGGTATTCACCCCTCCACTTT	CASSPTGYSPLHF
.	few	TRBV19	TRBJ2-7	TGTGCCAGTAGTATCTCAGGGTACGCCGAGCAGTACTTC	CASSISGYAEQYF
.	few	TRBV4-3	TRBJ2-7	TGCGCCAGCAGCCAGCTTGAGGGGAGTACCTACGAGCAGTACTTC	CASSQLEGSTYEQYF
TRBD1	few	TRBV2	TRBJ2-6	TGTGCCAGCAGTGTGGACAGGAACTCTGGGGCCAACGTCCTGACTTTC	CASSVDRNSGANVLTF
TRBD2	few	TRBV12-3/TRBV12-4	TRBJ2-5	TGTGCCAGCACCCAAAGCGGACTAGCGGGCCAAGAGACCCAGTACTTC	CASTQSGLAGQETQYF
.	few	TRBV28	TRBJ2-7	TGTGCCAGCAGTTTTTTGGGATCTGGGGAGCAGTACTTC	CASSFLGSGEQYF
.	few	TRBV6-1	TRBJ2-7	TGTGCCAGCAGTGAAGGGGGGCGATACGAGCAGTACTTC	CASSEGGRYEQYF
.	.	TRBV2	TRBJ2-2	TGTGCCAGCAGGGTTACCGGGGAGCTGTTTTTT	CASRVTGELFF
.	few	TRBV12-3/TRBV12-4	TRBJ2-7	TGTGCCAGCAGGGGGGTTTACGAGCAGTACTTC	CASRGVYEQYF
.	.	TRBV19	TRBJ2-7	TGTGCCAGTAGTAATGTGGCGTCGTCCTACGAGCAGTACTTC	CASSNVASSYEQYF
TRBD2	.	TRBV5-1	TRBJ2-5	TGCGCCAGCAGCGAACCTAGCGGGGCGTACCAAGAGACCCAGTACTTC	CASSEPSGAYQETQYF
TRBD2	.	TRBV29-1	TRBJ2-1	TGCAGCGCAAATGGGGGTAGCGGGAGCAATGAGCAGTTCTTC	CSANGGSGSNEQFF
.	.	TRBV11-3	TRBJ2-1	TGTGCCAGCAGCTTAGGGAGCGAGTCCTACAATGAGCAGTTCTTC	CASSLGSESYNEQFF
.	few	TRBV9	TRBJ2-1	TGTGCCAGCAGCGTAGTAGCTAGAAGCTACAATGAGCAGTTCTTC	CASSVVARSYNEQFF
TRBD2	.	TRBV28	TRBJ2-7	TGTGCCAGCAGTCTAATAGCGGGACTCTCCTACGAGCAGTACTTC	CASSLIAGLSYEQYF
.	few	TRBV7-9	TRBJ1-1	TGTGCCAGCAGCTTAGCGGGACACGGGGCTTTCTTT	CASSLAGHGAFF
.	few	TRBV19	TRBJ2-5	TGTGCCAGTAGTAAGGAGAGCTATGAAGAGACCCAGTACTTC	CASSKESYEETQYF
TRBD1	few	TRBV7-9	TRBJ2-5	TGTGCCAGCAGCCAAAGGACAGGGGATACGGAGACCCAGTACTTC	CASSQRTGDTETQYF
.	.	TRBV18	TRBJ2-5	TGTGCCAGCTCACCGGACCGGACAGAAGAGACCCAGTACTTC	CASSPDRTEETQYF
TRBD1	few	TRBV14	TRBJ1-3	TGTGCCAGCAGCCTAGACATTTTACCGCAGGGGGCTGGAAACACCATATATTTT	CASSLDILPQGAGNTIYF
TRBD1	.	TRBV20-1	TRBJ1-1	TGCAGTGCTAGCTTACAGGGGGCTGAAGCTTTCTTT	CSASLQGAEAFF
.	few	TRBV28	TRBJ2-7	TGTGCCAGCAGTTTGCAGGGGGGGAACTACTACGAGCAGTACTTC	CASSLQGGNYYEQYF
TRBD2	few	TRBV27	TRBJ2-1	TGTGCCAGCACCCCACTGGGGTCAGGACTAGTAGACAATGAGCAGTTCTTC	CASTPLGSGLVDNEQFF
TRBD2	few	TRBV6-2/TRBV6-3	TRBJ2-1	TGTGCCAGCAGTTACCCTAGCATTCCGCCGGGAGCGGGGGGGCCCAATGAGCAGTTCTTC	CASSYPSIPPGAGGPNEQFF
TRBD2	.	TRBV4-1	TRBJ2-4	TGCGCCAGCAGCCAGACTAGCTCCGGCCCCATTCAGTACTTC	CASSQTSSGPIQYF
.	few	TRBV4-3	TRBJ1-5	TGCGCCAGCAGCCCCGATTTGTATCAGCCCCAGCATTTT	CASSPDLYQPQHF
.	few	TRBV15	TRBJ1-4	TGTGCCACCAGCAGACCCGACAGAAAACTGTTTTTT	CATSRPDRKLFF
.	.	TRBV6-2/TRBV6-3	TRBJ2-1	TGCGCCAGCAGTTTCATCGGTTGGTCCTACAATGAGCAGTTCTTC	CASSFIGWSYNEQFF
TRBD1	.	TRBV27	TRBJ2-7	TGTGCCAGCAGTCCCGGGACAGAGGTGGACGAGCAGTACTTC	CASSPGTEVDEQYF
.	few	TRBV27	TRBJ2-6	TGTGCCAGCAGTCACCTCCCCGGCCAAACGATGGCTGGGGCCAACGTCCTGACTTTC	CASSHLPGQTMAGANVLTF
.	.	TRBV9	TRBJ1-2	TGTGCCAGCAGGGATCCCGGGACCGCTAACTATGGCTACACCTTC	CASRDPGTANYGYTF
.	few	TRBV7-9	TRBJ1-1	TGTGCCAGCAGCTCAACAATGGGGGGCACTGAAGCTTTCTTT	CASSSTMGGTEAFF
.	.	TRBV7-9	TRBJ2-3	TGTGCCAGCAGCTCCACGGCTCCAATTGCAGATACGCAGTATTTT	CASSSTAPIADTQYF
.	few	TRBV4-1	TRBJ2-5	TGCGCCAGCAGCCGCGGTGGGATCCTCAGAAGGGAGACCCAGTACTTC	CASSRGGILRRETQYF
.	few	TRBV20-1	TRBJ1-2	TGCAGTGCTAGCAACATTAACTATGGCTACACCTTC	CSASNINYGYTF